The 23 T cell receptor beta chains given below trace back to one sample, sequenced in a study of blood T cell repertoires in COVID-19. Clones were sequenced by immunoSEQ multiplex PCR, and TCRdb holds only the in-frame ones, with some missing. This table holds hundreds of thousands of clones, approximately 86% found once. The specimen sequenced was PBMCs or T cells enriched from blood (not recorded which). The receptors here all came from a woman aged 40 to 49 with acute COVID-19.

J is TRBJ2-1 and V is TRBV28, with 15 nucleotides matching TRBD2. This CDR3 is built from 16 residues. V shed 2 bases, J shed 8 bases, and the junction held 4 bases outside the gene matches. The germline V gene has CDR1 MDHEN and CDR2 SYDVKM. The CDR3 sequence is CASSLRTSGGAHEQFF. As DNA, the CDR3 is TGTGCCAGCAGTTTAAGGACTAGCGGGGGGGCACATGAGCAGTTCTTC. Complete variable domain (other parts from reference TRBV28 and TRBJ2-1): DVKVTQSSRYLVKRTGEKVFLECVQDMDHENMFWYRQDPGLGLRLIYFSYDVKMKEKGDIPEGYSVSREKKERFSLILESASTNQTSMYLCASSLRTSGGAHEQFFGPGTRLTVL.

This chain uses TRBV28 with TRBJ1-1, with 10 bases identical to TRBD1. CDR1 is MDHEN and CDR2 is SYDVKM in the germline V gene. This CDR3 has 17 amino acids. Germline trimming cut 5 bases from V and 5 bases from J; bases unmatched to any gene: 14. The CDR3 region is CASSPLHPTGGWTEAFF. The CDR3 DNA reads TGTGCCAGCAGTCCCCTCCATCCGACAGGGGGCTGGACTGAAGCTTTCTTT.

The genes are TRBV14 and TRBJ1-2; unclear D gene. Germline-derived CDR1 and CDR2 are SGHDN and FVKESK. V lost 1 base and J 5 bases, leaving 8 bases between the germline ends. CDR3 length equals 13 residues. CDR3 nucleotides: TGTGCCAGCAGCCAAGTCGGGAATTATGGCTACACCTTC. Protein sequence: CASSQVGNYGYTF.

V gene TRBV7-9 combines with J gene TRBJ2-1; TRBD2 matches at 7 bases. The CDR3 has 13 amino acids. V shed 2 bases and J 14 bases; nucleotides not matched to a gene: 9. Germline CDR1 SEHNR, CDR2 FQNEAQ (reference sequence). The CDR3 region is CASSLTLAVREFF. The DNA of the CDR3 is TGTGCCAGCAGCTTAACCCTAGCGGTTAGGGAGTTCTTC.

J is TRBJ2-5 and V is TRBV19; TRBD2 matches at 11 bases. The CDR3 loop spans 17 amino acids. V trimming: 4 bases; J trimming: 1 base; junction bases outside the gene matches: 8. Germline CDR1 and CDR2: LNHDA and SQIVND (reference sequence). The DNA for the CDR3 is TGTGCCAGTAGTACCCAACTAGCGGGAGTTTCCCAAGAGACCCAGTACTTC. This codes for CASSTQLAGVSQETQYF.

The chain links TRBV11-2 to TRBJ2-7, with D possibly matching TRBD1 (5 bases). V gave up 6 bases and J gave up 3 bases, with 15 bases separating them. The CDR3 has 14 amino acids. In germline, CDR1 is SGHAT, CDR2 FQNNGV. The DNA of the CDR3 is TGTGCCAGCAGTGGCGCGGACACTCTCTACGAGCAGTACTTC. Amino acids: CASSGADTLYEQYF.

In its sample, this clone was seen a few times. This chain uses TRBV6-5 with TRBJ2-3; D remains unclear. The length of the CDR3 is 14 residues. Germline CDR1 reads MNHEY; CDR2 reads SVGAGI. Trimming left V 6 bases short and J 6 bases short, with 16 bases between. Here the CDR3 reads CASSPLPLMDTQYF. The DNA of the CDR3 is TGTGCCAGCAGCCCGTTGCCTCTAATGGATACGCAGTATTTT.

The CDR3 here is CASSYSEVETQYF. The CDR3 bases are TGTGCCAGCAGCTATTCTGAGGTGGAGACCCAGTACTTC. The genes are TRBV7-2 and TRBJ2-5; unclear D gene. V gave up 4 bases and J gave up 5 bases, with 11 bases separating them. Germline V CDR1 and CDR2: SGHTA, FQGNSA. The CDR3 loop spans 13 amino acids.

V is TRBV2 and J is TRBJ1-2; 10 positions agree with TRBD1. CDR1 SNHLY and CDR2 FYNNEI come from the germline V gene. This CDR3 spans 14 amino acids. V dropped 6 bases and J dropped 6; count of bases not matched to a gene: 7. The chain's CDR3 is CASSATTGGDGYTF. The CDR3 DNA reads as TGTGCCAGCAGCGCCACGACAGGGGGCGATGGCTACACCTTC.

This clone was picked up a small number of times. The rearrangement links TRBV28 to TRBJ2-7; 9 bases are shared with TRBD2. V shed 2 bases and J 4 bases; nucleotides not matched to a gene: 6. CDR3 length equals 15 residues. Germline CDR1 MDHEN, CDR2 SYDVKM. This CDR3 reads CASSLAGGPSYEQYF. In DNA form, the CDR3 reads TGTGCCAGCAGTTTAGCGGGAGGGCCAAGTTACGAGCAGTACTTC.

The gene calls are TRBV19 and TRBJ2-5; maybe TRBD2 (5 bases). The CDR3 sequence is 14 residues long. The germline V gene has CDR1 LNHDA and CDR2 SQIVND (reference sequence). V dropped 1 base and J dropped 4 bases, with 10 bases sitting between them. CDR3 coding DNA: TGTGCCAGTAGTATAGGGCCGGGAAGAGAGACCCAGTACTTC. Translating it yields CASSIGPGRETQYF.

The J gene is TRBJ2-7, the V gene TRBV15, with a possible D match to TRBD1 (6 bases). The V and J ends lost 0 bases and 2 bases respectively, with 11 bases between them. This CDR3 region has 15 residues. Germline V gene lookup returns CDR1 LNHNV and CDR2 YYDKDF (reference sequence). The CDR3, as DNA: TGTGCCACCAGCAGAGATGATCCAGGGGCCTACGAGCAGTACTTC. It translates to CATSRDDPGAYEQYF.

CDR3 DNA: TGTGCCAGCTCACCGATCGACTCATCCACCCCTTCCTACGAGCAGTACTTC. Encoded protein: CASSPIDSSTPSYEQYF. This rearrangement joins TRBV18 to TRBJ2-7; no firm D call. V lost 3 bases to trimming and J lost 1 base, with 19 bases between them. The CDR3 consists of 17 residues. Looked up from germline, CDR1 is KGHSH and CDR2 is LQKENI.

This chain joins TRBV5-4 and TRBJ2-2; D is possibly TRBD2 (5 bases). CDR3 length: 14 residues. Germline CDR1 reads SGHNT; CDR2 reads YYREEE (reference sequence). V was clipped by 1 base and J by 3 bases, with 7 bases between them. Here the CDR3 DNA reads TGTGCCAGCAGCTTGTTCGGGGACACCGGGGAGCTGTTTTTT. Residues: CASSLFGDTGELFF.

The gene calls are TRBV3-1 (or the pseudogene TRBV3-2) and TRBJ1-5; unclear D gene. V gave up 1 base and J gave up 1 base, with 8 bases separating them. Germline V gene data show CDR1 as LGHDT and CDR2 as YNNKEL (reference sequence). The CDR3 consists of 15 residues. DNA of the CDR3: TGTGCCAGCAGCCAAGGAGTGAAAAGCAATCAGCCCCAGCATTTT. This encodes CASSQGVKSNQPQHF.

The genes are TRBV6-1 and TRBJ2-7, with 9 nucleotides matching TRBD2. With V trimmed by 4 bases and J by 2 bases, 9 bases remained unmatched. The CDR3 totals 16 residues. Germline assignment: CDR1 MNHNS and CDR2 SASEGT. CDR3 nucleotides: TGTGCCAGCAGTGGACTACTAGGCGGGAGGGCCTACGAGCAGTACTTC. Amino acid sequence: CASSGLLGGRAYEQYF.

The chain carries TRBV3-1 (or the pseudogene TRBV3-2) and TRBJ2-1; D is possibly TRBD2 (6 bases). Germline V gene data show CDR1 as LGHDT and CDR2 as YNNKEL (reference sequence). This CDR3 spans 16 amino acids. V lost 0 bases, J lost 6 bases, and 15 bases lay in between. CDR3 loop: CASSQDLGGRSNEQFF. For the CDR3, the DNA is TGTGCCAGCAGCCAAGATCTGGGTGGGAGGAGCAATGAGCAGTTCTTC.

The V call is TRBV27, the J call TRBJ1-2, with TRBD1 matching over 9 bases. The CDR3 loop spans 14 amino acids. Germline trimming cut 6 bases from V and 6 bases from J; bases unmatched to any gene: 8. Per germline, CDR1 MNHEY and CDR2 SMNVEV (reference sequence). The CDR3 reads CASSEQGALNGYTF. The CDR3 DNA is TGTGCCAGCAGCGAACAGGGGGCCCTAAATGGCTACACCTTC.

The chain employs TRBV2 and TRBJ1-3, with D unresolved. The CDR3 extends over 14 amino acids. Germline values: CDR1 SNHLY, CDR2 FYNNEI. Trimming removed 11 bases from V and 1 base from J, with 15 bases in between. The CDR3 protein is CAGGSRRSGNTIYF. For the CDR3, the DNA is TGTGCCGGAGGGAGTAGAAGGTCTGGAAACACCATATATTTT.

This clone has a single count. This rearrangement joins TRBV6-4 to TRBJ2-2; TRBD2 might be the D (6 bases). CDR1 and CDR2 (germline): MRHNA, SNTAGT. Trimming took off 0 bases at V and 4 bases at J, with 6 bases between the two ends. The CDR3 is 14 amino acids. CDR3 nucleotides: TGTGCCAGCAGTGACTCGCGGGGCACCGGGGAGCTGTTTTTT. This codes for CASSDSRGTGELFF.

The gene calls are TRBV11-2 and TRBJ2-1, with 8 bases identical to TRBD1. The germline CDR1 and CDR2 sequences are SGHAT and FQNNGV. J was trimmed by 7 bases and V by 4 bases; bases with no gene match: 9. The length of the CDR3 is 15 residues. The DNA of the CDR3 is TGTGCCAGCAGCTCGGCGACAGGGGCGAGGAATGAGCAGTTCTTC. This encodes CASSSATGARNEQFF. The full variable domain, with the rest looked up from reference TRBV11-2 and TRBJ2-1, is EAGVAQSPRYKIIEKRQSVAFWCNPISGHATLYWYQQILGQGPKLLIQFQNNGVVDDSQLPKDRFSAERLKGVDSTLKIQPAKLEDSAVYLCASSSATGARNEQFFGPGTRLTVL.

The table lists this clone with a count of one. The chain carries TRBV15 and TRBJ1-2; the match to TRBD1 covers 9 bases. The germline V gene has CDR1 LNHNV and CDR2 YYDKDF (reference sequence). The J segment lost 3 bases and the V segment lost 2 bases, leaving 1 base of the junction unmatched. The CDR3 sequence is 14 residues long. The CDR3 spells CATSRRQGDYGYTF. The CDR3 region has the DNA TGTGCCACCAGCAGAAGACAGGGGGACTATGGCTACACCTTC.

This clone was detected a few times. The genes are TRBV9 and TRBJ2-7, with TRBD1 matching 8 bases. The J segment lost 3 bases and the V segment lost 3 bases, leaving 8 bases of the junction unmatched. This CDR3 is built from 15 residues. Germline assignment: CDR1 SGDLS and CDR2 YYNGEE. CDR3 bases: TGTGCCAGCAGCGCCGGGACAGGACCGCTCTACGAGCAGTACTTC. As protein: CASSAGTGPLYEQYF. Supplemented by reference TRBV9 and TRBJ2-7, the full variable domain reads DSGVTQTPKHLITATGQRVTLRCSPRSGDLSVYWYQQSLDQGLQFLIQYYNGEERAKGNILERFSAQQFPDLHSELNLSSLELGDSALYFCASSAGTGPLYEQYFGPGTRLTVT.